The text below deals with one T cell receptor beta chain. The source of the sample is a study of blood T cell repertoires in COVID-19. Overall study context: Sites in the United States, Italy and Spain provided acute and convalescent COVID-19 samples. Nucleic acid was either cDNA or gDNA, and it came from T cells, B-cell-depleted T cells, or PBMCs.

The CDR3 is 17 amino acids. Germline V gene lookup returns CDR1 SGHNT and CDR2 YYREEE (reference sequence). The trim removed 1 base at V and 9 bases at J, leaving 12 bases unmatched. In the original workflow: Reference gene primer amplification gave estimated nucleated cell counts. Assay used: immunoSEQ multiplex PCR; TCRdb lists only in-frame clones, some missing. For V, J and clone size, that table is used; D and trimming come from the DNA. The sample has around 250,000 clones; 86% are singletons. This chain uses TRBV5-4 with TRBJ1-6; 8 bases map to TRBD1. Material: peripheral blood. The receptor comes from a man at least 80 years old with acute or convalescent COVID-19. CDR3 DNA sequence: TGTGCCAGCAGCTTGCCCTCAACGGGGACAGGACGTTCACCCCTCCACTTT. Amino acids: CASSLPSTGTGRSPLHF.